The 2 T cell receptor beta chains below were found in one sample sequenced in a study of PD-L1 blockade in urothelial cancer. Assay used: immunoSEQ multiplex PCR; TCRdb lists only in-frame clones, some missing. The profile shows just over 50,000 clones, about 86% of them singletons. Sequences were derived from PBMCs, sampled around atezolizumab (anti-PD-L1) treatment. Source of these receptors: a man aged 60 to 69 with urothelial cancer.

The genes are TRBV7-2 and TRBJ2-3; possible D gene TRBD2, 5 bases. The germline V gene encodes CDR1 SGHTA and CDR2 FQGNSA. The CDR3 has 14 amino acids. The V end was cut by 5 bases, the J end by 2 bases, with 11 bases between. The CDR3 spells CASSPGEITDTQYF. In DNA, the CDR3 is TGTGCCAGCAGCCCCGGGGAGATCACAGATACGCAGTATTTT.

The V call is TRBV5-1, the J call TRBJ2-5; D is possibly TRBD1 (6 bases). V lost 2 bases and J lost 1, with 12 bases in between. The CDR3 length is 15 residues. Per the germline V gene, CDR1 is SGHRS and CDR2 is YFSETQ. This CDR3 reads CASSFGGGSQETQYF. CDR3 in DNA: TGCGCCAGCAGCTTTGGGGGCGGCAGCCAAGAGACCCAGTACTTC.